The 8 T cell receptor beta chains listed next were all sequenced from one sample in a study of T-cell reconstitution after alpha-beta-depleted transplantation in children. A library of TCRbeta sequences, prepared with unique molecular identifiers, was generated. MiXCR, run by TCRdb on the PCR reads, gives a single entry per CDR3 protein. This table holds fewer than 550,000 distinct CDR3 sequences, 9.5% to 13% found once. Sequences were derived from PBMCs from the stem cell graft donor, sampled from the stem cell graft. Source of these receptors: a human donor who donated a stem cell graft to a child with acute myeloid leukemia.

This chain links TRBV6-1 with TRBJ2-7, with 9 bases matching TRBD2. Germline V CDR1 and CDR2: MNHNS, SASEGT. V shed 8 bases, J shed 4 bases, and the junction held 6 bases outside the gene matches. This CDR3 has 13 amino acids. The CDR3 protein is CASGLSGSYEQYF. The CDR3 DNA is TGTGCCAGCGGCCTTAGCGGGAGTTACGAGCAGTACTTC.

This rearrangement joins TRBV2 to TRBJ2-7, with a tentative D call TRBD2 (6 bases). CDR3 length equals 11 residues. Trimming cost V 6 bases and J 7 bases, with 10 bases left between them. Germline V lookup: CDR1 SNHLY, CDR2 FYNNEI. CDR3 nucleotides: TGTGCCAGCAGGAGGAGGGTAGAGCAGTACGTC. Translation gives CASRRRVEQYV.

The gene calls are TRBV28 and TRBJ1-6, with D possibly TRBD1 on 5 matching bases. The germline V and J ends were trimmed by 6 bases and 7 bases, with 13 bases remaining between them. CDR1 MDHEN and CDR2 SYDVKM come from the germline V gene. The CDR3 loop spans 14 amino acids. In DNA form, the CDR3 reads TGTGCCAGCAGAACACCTCCAGGGAATTCACCCCTCCACTTT. This codes for CASRTPPGNSPLHF.

This clonotype was counted many times. The chain recombines TRBV20-1 with TRBJ2-1, with D perhaps matching TRBD1 (6 bases). Germline V gives CDR1 DFQATT, CDR2 SNEGSKA (reference sequence). There are 15 residues in the CDR3. Trimming stripped 1 base from V and 6 bases from J, with 16 bases between. The CDR3 region is CSARGSAGEINEQFF. The CDR3 bases are TGCAGTGCTAGAGGGTCCGCAGGGGAGATCAATGAGCAGTTCTTC.

To note about this clonotype: A much more abundant neighbour one base away suggests this may be a read error. As DNA, the CDR3 is TGTGCCAGCAGCCGCGGGACAGGGAGTGAAGCTTTCTTT. It codes for CASSRGTGSEAFF. J is TRBJ1-1 and V is TRBV7-9; 9 bases align to TRBD1. The CDR3 contains 13 residues. The germline V gene has CDR1 SEHNR and CDR2 FQNEAQ (reference sequence). Trimming took 5 bases from V and 7 from J; bases not matched to a gene: 5.

This clonotype was counted a few times. The chain uses TRBV3-1 and TRBJ2-1; 8 positions agree with TRBD2. Trimming at V came to 0 bases and at J to 10 bases, leaving 11 bases not matched to a gene. The CDR3 spans 16 residues. Germline CDR1 is LGHDT and CDR2 is YNNKEL (reference sequence). CDR3: CASSQEWTGGHPEQFF. The CDR3 DNA is TGTGCCAGCAGCCAAGAGTGGACGGGAGGGCACCCGGAGCAGTTCTTC.

This clonotype was counted between two and nine times. CDR3 protein: CASSTRDSLLMGTQYF. CDR3 in DNA: TGCGCCAGCAGCACGCGGGACTCACTCTTAATGGGGACCCAGTACTTC. This rearrangement joins TRBV5-1 to TRBJ2-5; maybe TRBD2 (6 bases). The CDR3 sequence is 16 residues long. Trimming stripped 4 bases from V and 7 bases from J, with 23 bases between. Germline CDR1 SGHRS, CDR2 YFSETQ. The full variable domain, completed using reference TRBV5-1 and TRBJ2-5, is KAGVTQTPRYLIKTRGQQVTLSCSPISGHRSVSWYQQTPGQGLQFLFEYFSETQRNKGNFPGRFSGRQFSNSRSEMNVSTLELGDSALYLCASSTRDSLLMGTQYFGPGTRLLVL.

CDR3 coding DNA: TGTGCCAGCAGCACTAGCGGGAGGAGTCGGAACACCGGGGAGCTGTTTTTT. It yields the protein CASSTSGRSRNTGELFF. The rearrangement uses TRBV6-2 or TRBV6-3 and TRBJ2-2, with 12 positions matching TRBD2. Germline CDR1 and CDR2: MNHEY and SVGEGT. V was clipped by 6 bases and J by 1 base; unmatched bases: 6. The CDR3 runs to 17 residues.